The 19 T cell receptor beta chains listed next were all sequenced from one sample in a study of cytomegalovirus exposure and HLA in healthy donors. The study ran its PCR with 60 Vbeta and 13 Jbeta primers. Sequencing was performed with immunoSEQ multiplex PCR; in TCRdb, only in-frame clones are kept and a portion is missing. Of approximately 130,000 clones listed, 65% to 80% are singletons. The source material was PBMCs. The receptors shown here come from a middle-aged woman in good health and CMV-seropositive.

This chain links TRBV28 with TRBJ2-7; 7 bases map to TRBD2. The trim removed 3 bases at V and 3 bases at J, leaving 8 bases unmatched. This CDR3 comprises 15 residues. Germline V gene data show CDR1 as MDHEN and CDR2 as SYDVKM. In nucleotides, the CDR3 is TGTGCCAGCAGTTTCGACCGGGACTACAACTACGAGCAGTACTTC. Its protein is CASSFDRDYNYEQYF.

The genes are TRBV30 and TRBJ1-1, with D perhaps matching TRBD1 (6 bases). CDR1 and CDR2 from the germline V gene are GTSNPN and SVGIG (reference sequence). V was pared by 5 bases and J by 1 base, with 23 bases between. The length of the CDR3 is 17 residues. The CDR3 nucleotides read TGTGCCTGGGGTGGGGCTTTGGACAGACCATCGAACACTGAAGCTTTCTTT. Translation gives CAWGGALDRPSNTEAFF.

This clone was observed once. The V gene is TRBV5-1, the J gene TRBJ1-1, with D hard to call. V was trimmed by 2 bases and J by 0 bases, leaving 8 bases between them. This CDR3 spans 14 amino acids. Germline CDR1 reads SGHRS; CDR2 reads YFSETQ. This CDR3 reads CASSFASMNTEAFF. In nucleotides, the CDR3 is TGCGCCAGCAGCTTCGCGTCGATGAACACTGAAGCTTTCTTT.

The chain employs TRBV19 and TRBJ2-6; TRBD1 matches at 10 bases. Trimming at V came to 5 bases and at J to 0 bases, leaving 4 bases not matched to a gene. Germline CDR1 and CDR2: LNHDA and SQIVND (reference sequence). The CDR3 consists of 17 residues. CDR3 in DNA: TGTGCCAGTAGTGGCCGGGACAGGGGCTCTGGGGCCAACGTCCTGACTTTC. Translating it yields CASSGRDRGSGANVLTF.

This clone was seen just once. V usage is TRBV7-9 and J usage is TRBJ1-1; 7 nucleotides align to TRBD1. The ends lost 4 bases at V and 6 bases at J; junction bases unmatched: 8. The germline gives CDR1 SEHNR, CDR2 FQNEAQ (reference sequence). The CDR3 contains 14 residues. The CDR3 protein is CASSSQGELAEAFF. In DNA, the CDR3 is TGTGCCAGCAGCTCCCAGGGGGAGTTAGCTGAAGCTTTCTTT. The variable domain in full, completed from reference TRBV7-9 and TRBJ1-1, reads DTGVSQNPRHKITKRGQNVTFRCDPISEHNRLYWYRQTLGQGPEFLTYFQNEAQLEKSRLLSDRFSAERPKGSFSTLEIQRTEQGDSAMYLCASSSQGELAEAFFGQGTRLTVV.

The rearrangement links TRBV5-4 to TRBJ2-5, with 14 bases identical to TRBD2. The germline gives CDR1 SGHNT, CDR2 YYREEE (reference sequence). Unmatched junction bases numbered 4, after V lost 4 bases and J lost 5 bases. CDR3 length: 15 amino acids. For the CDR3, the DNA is TGTGCCAGCAGCCCGGGACTAGCGGGGGCGGAGACCCAGTACTTC. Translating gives CASSPGLAGAETQYF.

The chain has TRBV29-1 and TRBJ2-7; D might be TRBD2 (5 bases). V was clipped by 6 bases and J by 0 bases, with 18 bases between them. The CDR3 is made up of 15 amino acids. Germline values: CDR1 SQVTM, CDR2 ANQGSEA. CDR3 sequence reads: CSVLAYPRYSYEQYF. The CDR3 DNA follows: TGCAGCGTCCTAGCATACCCGCGCTACTCCTACGAGCAGTACTTC.

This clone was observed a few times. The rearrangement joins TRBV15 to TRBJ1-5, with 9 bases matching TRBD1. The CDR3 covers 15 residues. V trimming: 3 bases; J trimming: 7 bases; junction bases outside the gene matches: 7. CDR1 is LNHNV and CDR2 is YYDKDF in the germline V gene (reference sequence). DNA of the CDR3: TGTGCCACCAGCAGTCACCGGGACAGGGTCCAGCCCCAGCATTTT. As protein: CATSSHRDRVQPQHF.

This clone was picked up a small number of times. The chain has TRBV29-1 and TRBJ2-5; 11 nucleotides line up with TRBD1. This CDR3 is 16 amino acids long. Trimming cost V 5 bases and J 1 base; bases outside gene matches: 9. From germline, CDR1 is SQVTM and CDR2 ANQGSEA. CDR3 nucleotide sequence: TGCAGCGTTTGGTCGAGAGGGACAGGGGGCCAAGAGACCCAGTACTTC. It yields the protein CSVWSRGTGGQETQYF.

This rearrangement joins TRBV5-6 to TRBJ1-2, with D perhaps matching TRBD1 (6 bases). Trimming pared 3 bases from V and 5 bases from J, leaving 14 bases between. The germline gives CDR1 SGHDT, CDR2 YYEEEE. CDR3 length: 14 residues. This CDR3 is CASSSDSRPYGYTF. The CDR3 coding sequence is TGTGCCAGCAGCTCGGACAGCAGACCTTATGGCTACACCTTC.

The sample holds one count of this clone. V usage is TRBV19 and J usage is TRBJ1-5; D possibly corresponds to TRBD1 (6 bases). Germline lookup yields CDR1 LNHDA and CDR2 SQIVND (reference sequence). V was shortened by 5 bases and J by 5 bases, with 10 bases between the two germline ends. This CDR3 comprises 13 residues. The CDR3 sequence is CASSSAGDQPQHF. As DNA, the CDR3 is TGTGCCAGTAGTTCCGCAGGGGATCAGCCCCAGCATTTT.

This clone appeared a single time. CDR3 coding DNA: TGTGCCAGTAGCGCGGGAGTCGGTGAGCAGTTCTTC. Its translation is CASSAGVGEQFF. V and J are TRBV11-2 and TRBJ2-1; TRBD2 matches at 7 bases. Trimming took 9 bases from V and 9 from J; bases not matched to a gene: 8. The CDR3 extends over 12 amino acids. Per germline, CDR1 SGHAT and CDR2 FQNNGV.

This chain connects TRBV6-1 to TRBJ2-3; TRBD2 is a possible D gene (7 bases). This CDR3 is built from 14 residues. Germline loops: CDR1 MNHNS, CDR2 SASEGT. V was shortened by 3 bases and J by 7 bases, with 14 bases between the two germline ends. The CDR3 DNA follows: TGTGCCAGCAGTGATGGGGGGGGGCGATATACGCAGTATTTT. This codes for CASSDGGGRYTQYF.

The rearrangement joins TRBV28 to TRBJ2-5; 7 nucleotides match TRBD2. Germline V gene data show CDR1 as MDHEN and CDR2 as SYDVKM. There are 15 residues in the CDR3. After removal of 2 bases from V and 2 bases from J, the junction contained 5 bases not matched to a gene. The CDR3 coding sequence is TGTGCCAGCAGTTTAGCTCGGGAGGCTCAAGAGACCCAGTACTTC. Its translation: CASSLAREAQETQYF. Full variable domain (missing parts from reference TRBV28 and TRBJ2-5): DVKVTQSSRYLVKRTGEKVFLECVQDMDHENMFWYRQDPGLGLRLIYFSYDVKMKEKGDIPEGYSVSREKKERFSLILESASTNQTSMYLCASSLAREAQETQYFGPGTRLLVL.

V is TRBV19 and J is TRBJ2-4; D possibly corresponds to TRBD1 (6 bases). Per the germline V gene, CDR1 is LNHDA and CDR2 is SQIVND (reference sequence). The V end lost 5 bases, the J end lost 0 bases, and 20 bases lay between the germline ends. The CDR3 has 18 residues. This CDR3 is CASSAQTGGDVAKNIQYF. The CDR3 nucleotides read TGTGCCAGTAGTGCCCAGACAGGAGGCGACGTAGCCAAAAACATTCAGTACTTC.

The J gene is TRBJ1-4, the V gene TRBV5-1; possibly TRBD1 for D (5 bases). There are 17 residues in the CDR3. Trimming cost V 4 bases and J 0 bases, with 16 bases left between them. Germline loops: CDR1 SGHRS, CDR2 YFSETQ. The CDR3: CASSRSGSGTTNEKLFF. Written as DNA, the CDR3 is TGCGCCAGCAGCCGTTCAGGTTCAGGGACAACTAATGAAAAACTGTTTTTT. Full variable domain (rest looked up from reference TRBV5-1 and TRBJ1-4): KAGVTQTPRYLIKTRGQQVTLSCSPISGHRSVSWYQQTPGQGLQFLFEYFSETQRNKGNFPGRFSGRQFSNSRSEMNVSTLELGDSALYLCASSRSGSGTTNEKLFFGSGTQLSVL.

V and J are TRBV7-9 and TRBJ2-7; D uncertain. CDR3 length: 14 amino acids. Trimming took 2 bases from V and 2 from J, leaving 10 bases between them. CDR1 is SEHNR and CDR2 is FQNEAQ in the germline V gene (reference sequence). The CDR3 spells CASSLSGLAYEQYF. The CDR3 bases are TGTGCCAGCAGCTTATCCGGCCTAGCCTACGAGCAGTACTTC.

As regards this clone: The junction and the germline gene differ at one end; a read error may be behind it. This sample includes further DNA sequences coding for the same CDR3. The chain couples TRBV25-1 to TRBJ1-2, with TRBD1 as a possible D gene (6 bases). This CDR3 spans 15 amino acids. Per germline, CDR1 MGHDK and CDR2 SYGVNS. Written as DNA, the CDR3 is TGTGCTAGCAGTGCGAGCGGGGGGCTGGGGGATGGCTACACCTTC. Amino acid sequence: CASSASGGLGDGYTF.

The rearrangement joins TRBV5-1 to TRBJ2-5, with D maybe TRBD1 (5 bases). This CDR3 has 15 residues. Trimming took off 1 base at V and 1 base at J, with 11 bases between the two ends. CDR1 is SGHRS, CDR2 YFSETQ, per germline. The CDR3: CASSLMPGPQETQYF. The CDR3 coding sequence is TGCGCCAGCAGCTTGATGCCAGGGCCCCAAGAGACCCAGTACTTC.